A single sample is the source of the 9 T cell receptor beta chains below, sequenced in a study of CD8 T cells in Susac syndrome. Random hexamers primed reverse transcription of about 0.45 to 1 ug RNA. TCRdb recomputed calls from the immunoSEQ multiplex PCR reads with MiXCR, one row per CDR3 protein. The sample yields about 240,000 distinct CDR3 sequences, approximately 95% seen once. The sequenced sample was CD4+ T cells from PBMCs. All receptors derive from a human donor with Susac syndrome.

The V gene is TRBV7-2, the J gene TRBJ2-1; D might be TRBD1 or TRBD2, each matching 5 bases. Germline V gives CDR1 SGHTA, CDR2 FQGNSA. With 1 base removed from V and 7 bases from J, the gap between germline ends came to 14 bases. The CDR3 loop spans 15 amino acids. The CDR3: CASSLVDGAWNEQFF. The DNA for the CDR3 is TGTGCCAGCAGCTTAGTTGACGGGGCTTGGAATGAGCAGTTCTTC.

The CDR3 sequence is CASSSGTDTQYF. In nucleotides, the CDR3 is TGTGCCAGTAGCAGCGGCACAGATACGCAGTATTTT. The gene calls are TRBV19 and TRBJ2-3; D remains ambiguous. Trimming shortened V by 6 bases and J by 1 base, and 5 bases separated the two germline ends. In germline, CDR1 is LNHDA, CDR2 SQIVND (reference sequence). The CDR3 consists of 12 residues.

The chain has TRBV5-1 and TRBJ1-2, with 9 positions matching TRBD1. The germline V gene has CDR1 SGHRS and CDR2 YFSETQ. V gave up 4 bases and J gave up 8 bases; unmatched junction bases: 12. There are 15 residues in the CDR3. The CDR3 DNA sequence: TGCGCCAGCAGCCCGCATACAGGGGGCGCGGAGGGCTACACCTTC. It translates to CASSPHTGGAEGYTF. Complete variable domain (other parts from reference TRBV5-1 and TRBJ1-2): KAGVTQTPRYLIKTRGQQVTLSCSPISGHRSVSWYQQTPGQGLQFLFEYFSETQRNKGNFPGRFSGRQFSNSRSEMNVSTLELGDSALYLCASSPHTGGAEGYTFGSGTRLTVV.

This chain uses TRBV20-1 with TRBJ2-7; perhaps TRBD2 as D (6 bases). The CDR3 runs to 14 residues. The ends were cut back, 6 bases at V and 2 bases at J, with 17 bases in the middle. The germline gives CDR1 DFQATT, CDR2 SNEGSKA (reference sequence). The CDR3 sequence is CSAQRSGAPYEQYF. The CDR3 DNA reads as TGCAGTGCCCAGAGGTCGGGAGCCCCCTACGAGCAGTACTTC.

The chain uses TRBV19 and TRBJ1-5; 8 bases agree with TRBD1. Germline V gene sequence: CDR1 LNHDA, CDR2 SQIVND (reference sequence). This CDR3 is built from 14 residues. The trim removed 10 bases at V and 6 bases at J, leaving 11 bases unmatched. The CDR3, as DNA: TGTGCCATCGGAGGGGCAGGGGGCACTCAGCCCCAGCATTTT. As protein: CAIGGAGGTQPQHF.

The CDR3 sequence: CASSLDRGKSYGYTF. CDR3 in DNA: TGTGCCAGCAGCTTAGATCGCGGCAAGTCTTATGGCTACACCTTC. The chain couples TRBV11-2 to TRBJ1-2; D ambiguous. Germline lookup yields CDR1 SGHAT and CDR2 FQNNGV. This CDR3 is built from 15 residues. V shed 0 bases and J shed 5 bases, with 13 bases lying between them.

V and J are TRBV9 and TRBJ2-5, with D possibly called TRBD1 or TRBD2 (5 bases each). V was pared by 2 bases and J by 1 base, with 9 bases between. The CDR3 is 14 residues long. Germline V gene sequence: CDR1 SGDLS, CDR2 YYNGEE. For the CDR3, the DNA is TGTGCCAGCAGCGTCCGAGGGGCCCAAGAGACCCAGTACTTC. Translated, it gives CASSVRGAQETQYF.

This clonotype came up once. The V call is TRBV18, the J call TRBJ2-7; TRBD2 aligns across 8 bases. The CDR3 covers 15 residues. The trim removed 4 bases at V and 4 bases at J, leaving 9 bases unmatched. The germline gives CDR1 KGHSH, CDR2 LQKENI. The CDR3 is CASSRAGGNGYEQYF. CDR3 nucleotide sequence: TGTGCCAGCTCACGGGCGGGGGGAAACGGGTACGAGCAGTACTTC.

V is TRBV12-3 or TRBV12-4 and J is TRBJ2-7; TRBD1 aligns across 7 bases. This CDR3 has 15 amino acids. With V trimmed by 6 bases and J by 7 bases, 15 bases remained unmatched. This chain's CDR3 is CASSPTGTVQEEQYF. DNA of the CDR3: TGTGCCAGCAGCCCGACAGGGACCGTTCAGGAGGAGCAGTACTTC.